Below, one TCR beta chain is given with its context. Its antigen remains unknown. The sample comes from a study of cytotoxic CD8 clonotypes in ibrutinib-treated CLL. Across the whole study: With a range of 6 to 36, the median treatment time before response samples were taken was more than nine months. Findings of the study overall: Public clonotypes, found uncommonly, either contracted or stayed stable on treatment. Ibrutinib response saw clonality rise, and progression saw it return toward baseline.

This CDR3 comprises 11 residues. V shed 1 base and J shed 6 bases, with 1 base lying between them. The germline gives CDR1 SGHAT, CDR2 FQNNGV. Some clones are missing from TCRdb's copy, which holds only in-frame ones; the method was immunoSEQ multiplex PCR. This sample carries some 150,000 clones, around 82% of them seen once, and the ten largest clones take approximately 7.6%. The material sequenced was PBMCs, taken after 36 months of ibrutinib treatment. The sequence was obtained from a human donor with chronic lymphocytic leukemia. The chain joins TRBV11-2 to TRBJ2-4; D unresolved. DNA for the CDR3: TGTGCCAGCAGCTTAGGAAACATTCAGTACTTC. It translates to CASSLGNIQYF. The whole variable domain, remainder taken from reference TRBV11-2 and TRBJ2-4, is EAGVAQSPRYKIIEKRQSVAFWCNPISGHATLYWYQQILGQGPKLLIQFQNNGVVDDSQLPKDRFSAERLKGVDSTLKIQPAKLEDSAVYLCASSLGNIQYFGAGTRLSVL.